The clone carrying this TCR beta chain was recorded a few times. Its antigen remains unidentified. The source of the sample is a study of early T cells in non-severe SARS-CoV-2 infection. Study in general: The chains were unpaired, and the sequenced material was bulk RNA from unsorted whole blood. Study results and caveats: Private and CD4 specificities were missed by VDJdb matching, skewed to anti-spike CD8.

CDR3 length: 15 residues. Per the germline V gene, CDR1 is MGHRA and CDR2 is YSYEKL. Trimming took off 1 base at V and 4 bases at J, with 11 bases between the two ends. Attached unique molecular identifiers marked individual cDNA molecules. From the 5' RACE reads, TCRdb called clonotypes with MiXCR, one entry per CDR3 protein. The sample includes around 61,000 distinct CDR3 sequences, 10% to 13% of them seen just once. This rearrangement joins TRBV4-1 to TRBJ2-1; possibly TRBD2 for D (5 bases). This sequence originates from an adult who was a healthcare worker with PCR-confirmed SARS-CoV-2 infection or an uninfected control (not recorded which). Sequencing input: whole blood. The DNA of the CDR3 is TGCGCCAGCAGCCAAGTTAGCGTGGCATACAATGAGCAGTTCTTC. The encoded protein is CASSQVSVAYNEQFF.